These T cell receptor beta chains were read from a single sample in a study of Ad26.COV2.S vaccination and SARS-CoV-2 variants. Assay used: immunoSEQ multiplex PCR; TCRdb lists only in-frame clones, some missing. The sample contains hundreds of thousands of clones, roughly 90% of which appear only once. Sequencing was performed on peripheral blood, taken in a trial of Ad26.COV2.S vaccine versus placebo. The receptors come from a person aged 18-60 years who received the Ad26.COV2.S COVID-19 vaccine or a placebo. Each CDR3 is given with its conserved first and last residue. Fields, in order: V gene, CDR3 protein.

>TRBV5-6
CASSRAGRKHDTEAFF
>TRBV5-6
CASSLMGARGREQYF
>TRBV2
CASRDPGTTLPTDTQYF
>TRBV9
CASSVAPEDSDYEQYF
>TRBV7-3
CASSLGPVQGSKNIQYF
>TRBV5-5
CASSLARTDLPASPLHF
>TRBV7-3
CASSLLEPFNEQFF
>TRBV10-3
CAITRGGNQPQHF
>TRBV2
CASRHSPGGVEKLFF
>TRBV4-2
CASSQDDRATNYGYTF
>TRBV4-2
CASSQRGGQGHNEQFF
>TRBV7-2
CASSTHSGQGAWEQFF
>TRBV7-9
CASSLVLEAFF
>TRBV18
CASSPQGPGETQYF
>TRBV2
CASSEAWTSGRVRETQYF
>TRBV5-1
CASSLAANYGYTF
>TRBV9
CASSVGTVNSPLHF
>TRBV29-1
CSVDPQGAPDTQYF
>TRBV7-9
CASSLGRASNYGYTF
>TRBV10-1
CASSETRGHEQYF
>TRBV7-9
CASSPPQRNTEAFF
>TRBV6-2/TRBV6-3
CASSYEGLAFDEQYF
>TRBV28
CASSWGGPQETQYF
>TRBV9
CASSASLTGELFF
>TRBV27
CASSSRSLHTNTGELFF
>TRBV7-2
CASSLTPFQPQHF
>TRBV6-5
CASTSPRGASRGYTF
>TRBV5-1
CASSPGVSTGAVYGYTF
>TRBV27
CASSSTGAQYEQYF
>TRBV19
CASHGTGDIGELFF
>TRBV24-1
CATSQTGGMTDTQYF
>TRBV7-2
CASSRQGGGEQFF
>TRBV5-5
CASTLRGVSNTGELFF